These T cell receptor beta chains were read from a single sample in a study of PD-1 blockade in classical Hodgkin lymphoma. The table came from immunoSEQ multiplex PCR; TCRdb's copy has only in-frame clones and leaves some out. Among 20,000 to 30,000 clones listed, under 95% were seen once. The material sequenced was CD4+ T cells from blood. The source of these receptors is a human donor with classical Hodgkin lymphoma. Each CDR3 is given with its conserved first and last residue. The D gene is left open where the match is weak. Clone size is not always given. Where it is, it says once, few, many or a class for expanded clones.

once	TRBD1	TRBV19	TRBJ1-5	TGTGCCAGTAGTCTGTCAGGGGGCGAGGGAGTTCAGCCCCAGCATTTT	CASSLSGGEGVQPQHF
-	-	TRBV6-1	TRBJ1-2	TGTGCCAGCAGTGAAGCGCTCAGGGCGGGCTATGGCTACACCTTC	CASSEALRAGYGYTF
-	-	TRBV7-8	TRBJ2-7	TGTGCCAGCAGCCTGGGACGCTCAGAGGGCCACGAGCAGTACTTC	CASSLGRSEGHEQYF
-	-	TRBV15	TRBJ2-6	TGTGCCACCAGCAGAGGGTCGCCCCTACTGCACAGGGCCGGGGCCAACGTCCTGACTTTC	CATSRGSPLLHRAGANVLTF
-	-	TRBV27	TRBJ1-5	TGTGCCAGCAGTCCCCTTGCAGGGGTCAATCAGCCCCAGCATTTT	CASSPLAGVNQPQHF
-	-	TRBV7-9	TRBJ2-7	TGTGCCAGCAGCTTGAGACAGTCCTACGAGCAGTACTTC	CASSLRQSYEQYF
-	TRBD1	TRBV11-2	TRBJ1-5	TGTGCCAGCAGCTTAGGTCTAGCAGGGGGCAACAATCAGCCCCAGCATTTT	CASSLGLAGGNNQPQHF
-	-	TRBV5-4	TRBJ2-4	TGTGCCAGCAGCCCGGACAGTCGGTCCCGGAACATTCAGTACTTC	CASSPDSRSRNIQYF
-	-	TRBV6-6	TRBJ2-2	TGTGCCAGCAGCCAACGGTGGGGGGCGGACGGGGAGCTGTTTTTT	CASSQRWGADGELFF
once	-	TRBV11-2	TRBJ1-4	TGTGCCAGCAGCTTAGAATTCGGAGGACTGTTTTTT	CASSLEFGGLFF
few	-	TRBV7-8	TRBJ2-2	TGTGCCAGCAGCTTTGTAAGGGAGCTGTTTTTT	CASSFVRELFF
-	TRBD1	TRBV11-2	TRBJ1-6	TGTGCCAGCAGCTTAACCCCATTCAGGGGGACAGACTATAATTCACCCCTCCACTTT	CASSLTPFRGTDYNSPLHF
-	TRBD1	TRBV6-5	TRBJ2-5	TGTGCCAGCAGACTCGAACAGGGGGCGTTTATGACCCAGTACTTC	CASRLEQGAFMTQYF
-	-	TRBV5-5	TRBJ1-3	TGTGCCAGCAGCTCTGACCTCTCTGGAAACACCATATATTTT	CASSSDLSGNTIYF
-	TRBD2	TRBV7-3	TRBJ2-7	TGTGCCAGCAGCTCCTGGACTAGCGCAACCTACGAGCAGTACTTC	CASSSWTSATYEQYF
-	TRBD1	TRBV9	TRBJ2-3	TGTGCCAGCAGCGTAGGGACAGGGACCACAGATACGCAGTATTTT	CASSVGTGTTDTQYF
-	-	TRBV14	TRBJ2-3	TGTGCCAGCAGCGAGCGCCAGGGAGCAGATACGCAGTATTTT	CASSERQGADTQYF
-	-	TRBV6-6	TRBJ1-5	TGTGCCAGCAGTTACAACGACAGGTGGAGCAATCAGCCCCAGCATTTT	CASSYNDRWSNQPQHF
-	-	TRBV5-1	TRBJ1-2	TGCGCCAGCAGCTTGAGCTCCGGGACGTCCTATGGCTACACCTTC	CASSLSSGTSYGYTF
-	-	TRBV9	TRBJ1-4	TGTGCCAGCAGCCTCTCGGGTTTCAGAGGGGAAAAACTGTTTTTT	CASSLSGFRGEKLFF
-	-	TRBV5-1	TRBJ2-7	TGTGCCAGCAGCTTCTATCAGGGCTGGTCCTACGAGCAGTACTTC	CASSFYQGWSYEQYF
-	-	TRBV6-1	TRBJ1-2	TGTGCCAGCAGAGGGTTCAGGGTAAACTATGGCTACACCTTC	CASRGFRVNYGYTF
few	-	TRBV5-1	TRBJ2-2	TGCGCCAGCAGCTTGGTGGGGCCGAACACCGGGGAGCTGTTTTTT	CASSLVGPNTGELFF
few	-	TRBV27	TRBJ1-5	TGTGCCAGCAGTCCCCCTACAAGGCAGGTACAGAAGCCAAACAATCAGCCCCAGCATTTT	CASSPPTRQVQKPNNQPQHF
once	-	TRBV7-1	TRBJ1-2	TGTGCCAGCAGCCGACTCCCAGATGGCTACACCTTC	CASSRLPDGYTF
-	-	TRBV19	TRBJ1-2	TGTGCCAGTAGCAGGGCGGACAGAGCTAACTATGGCTACACCTTC	CASSRADRANYGYTF
once	TRBD2	TRBV7-7	TRBJ2-5	TGTGCCAGCAGCCCAGCGGGGAGGGGTAACGGAGAGACCCAGTACTTC	CASSPAGRGNGETQYF
-	-	TRBV5-1	TRBJ2-2	TGCGCCAGCAGCTTTTACCAGGGTTTCACCGGGGAGCTGTTTTTT	CASSFYQGFTGELFF
-	-	TRBV7-6	TRBJ1-1	TGTGCCAGCAGCTTAGGCGAACTGAACACTGAAGCTTTCTTT	CASSLGELNTEAFF
-	TRBD2	TRBV6-9	TRBJ2-1	TGTGCCAGCAGTTACGGACTAGTCCGGCCCAATGAGCAGTTCTTC	CASSYGLVRPNEQFF
-	TRBD2	TRBV7-2	TRBJ2-5	TGTGCCAGCAGCGACGGGGGGGGTAGTGATGAGACCCAGTACTTC	CASSDGGGSDETQYF
-	-	TRBV7-2	TRBJ2-3	TGTGCCAGCAGCTTAGATGCGAGGGCAGATACGCAGTATTTT	CASSLDARADTQYF
once	-	TRBV19	TRBJ2-1	TGTGCCAGTACAGGGGTCAATGAGCAGTTCTTC	CASTGVNEQFF
-	TRBD2	TRBV10-3	TRBJ2-5	TGTGCCATCAGCAGAACGGGACTAGCGATAGAGACCCAGTACTTC	CAISRTGLAIETQYF
-	-	TRBV11-2	TRBJ1-4	TGTGCCAGCAGCTTTCTGGCAGAGGAAAAACTGTTTTTT	CASSFLAEEKLFF
-	TRBD1	TRBV5-1	TRBJ2-5	TGCGCCAGCAGCTTGGCGGGACAGGACGGGACCCAGTACTTC	CASSLAGQDGTQYF
-	-	TRBV5-1	TRBJ1-4	TGCGCCAGCAGCTTGGTCCCAACAGGCCTTAATGAAAAACTGTTTTTT	CASSLVPTGLNEKLFF
-	-	TRBV10-3	TRBJ2-3	TGTGCCATCAGTGAAAGTGTAATCCCGGCATCGCAGTATTTT	CAISESVIPASQYF
-	-	TRBV19	TRBJ2-7	TGTGCCAGTAGCTCAGGGATCAGCTCCTACGAGCAGTACTTC	CASSSGISSYEQYF